The present TCR beta chain was sequenced within a study of identical twins. Points from the study as a whole: Less excess twin sharing appeared in beta out-of-frame sequences.

This clonotype was recorded only once. Its specificity is not known. The CDR3 carries no conserved terminal phenylalanine or tryptophan, so it likely arises from a read error. Only healthy Caucasians were enrolled as donors. TCRdb independently ran MiXCR on the 5' RACE reads; one entry per CDR3 protein. The data contain around 370,000 distinct CDR3 sequences, roughly 9% of them singletons. The CDR3 is made up of 15 amino acids. With 5 bases clipped from V and 1 base from J, the junction kept 5 bases outside the gene matches. Germline loops: CDR1 SNHLY, CDR2 FYNNEI. The sequenced material came from naive T cells sorted from blood. The chain uses TRBV2 and TRBJ1-5, with TRBD1 matching 7 bases. The receptor was isolated from a woman between 50 and 59 years old in good health. CDR3 bases: TGTGCCAGCAGTAAAATCAGGGGGAGCAATCAGCCCCAGCATTTG. Protein product: CASSKIRGSNQPQHL.